Below are 7 T cell receptor beta chains sequenced from a single sample in a study of post-analysis software for immune sequencing data (dated by TCRdb to the mid-2010s). Findings and caveats that apply to the study as a whole: Patients showed significantly higher frequencies than controls for several TRBV segments, among them TRBV5-6, TRBV5-1 and TRBV20-1.

To prepare the library, PCR was applied. This sample was sequenced with an Illumina HiSeq 2500. To reduce PCR and sequencing biases, unique molecular identifiers were incorporated into the TCR beta cDNA libraries. TCRdb reworked the public reads: Q25 trimming with fastp, MiXCR clone assembly, productive beta chains retained. A single entry per CDR3 protein holds the most common genes and DNA from its merged rows. This sample has fewer than 900,000 distinct CDR3 sequences in its table, and around 45% of those were observed once. The ten largest make up roughly 4.4% of the sample. These receptors' antigens are unknown. The sequenced sample was blood. The receptors shown here come from a girl aged 5 to 17 with multiple sclerosis.

This clonotype has a handful of counts. V gene TRBV11-1 combines with J gene TRBJ2-3; a possible D gene is TRBD2 (5 bases). The length of the CDR3 is 14 residues. Germline CDR1 SGHAT, CDR2 FQDESV (reference sequence). Trimming left V 2 bases short and J 6 bases short, with 12 bases between. The CDR3: CASSLRSLVDTQYF. The CDR3 region has the DNA TGTGCCAGCAGCTTACGTTCACTAGTTGATACGCAGTATTTT.

V usage is TRBV13 and J usage is TRBJ2-6; D remains ambiguous. The CDR3 length is 16 residues. The germline V gene has CDR1 PRHDT and CDR2 FYEKMQ (reference sequence). V gave up 5 bases and J gave up 4 bases, with 15 bases separating them. The CDR3 sequence is CASSEEAKIGANVLTF. In DNA form, the CDR3 reads TGTGCCAGCAGCGAAGAAGCCAAGATCGGGGCCAACGTCCTGACTTTC.

V is TRBV29-1 and J is TRBJ2-1; 10 bases fit TRBD2. V was clipped by 3 bases and J by 6 bases; unmatched bases: 5. This CDR3 comprises 14 residues. Germline V CDR1 and CDR2: SQVTM, ANQGSEA. The CDR3 loop is CSVDRAGGANEQFF. CDR3 sequence (DNA): TGCAGCGTTGACCGAGCGGGAGGGGCCAATGAGCAGTTCTTC.

This clonotype was seen only once. This chain links TRBV5-1 with TRBJ2-5, with 9 positions matching TRBD1. The J call may be wrong; the DNA end is better matched by TRBJ2-7. CDR3 size: 14 residues. Germline V gene lookup returns CDR1 SGHRS and CDR2 YFSETQ. The CDR3 region is CASTLRTGDYEQYF. The CDR3 bases are TGCGCCAGCACCCTAAGGACAGGGGACTACGAGCAGTACTTC.

The gene calls are TRBV7-2 and TRBJ2-5; tentatively, D is TRBD2 (5 bases). The end of the DNA fits TRBJ2-7 better, so the J call may be wrong. Germline V gene sequence: CDR1 SGHTA, CDR2 FQGNSA. This CDR3 has 13 amino acids. The CDR3 loop is CASSLLGEYEQYF. The DNA of the CDR3 is TGTGCCAGCAGCTTACTCGGGGAGTACGAGCAGTACTTC.

The chain employs TRBV29-1 and TRBJ1-2; 7 bases map to TRBD1. The V gene's germline CDR1 is SQVTM and CDR2 ANQGSEA. V was clipped by 6 bases and J by 4 bases; unmatched bases: 8. This CDR3 has 13 residues. The CDR3 loop reads CSVPQGVGYGYTF. The DNA for the CDR3 is TGCAGCGTGCCTCAGGGGGTGGGCTATGGCTACACCTTC. Full variable domain (rest looked up from reference TRBV29-1 and TRBJ1-2): SAVISQKPSRDICQRGTSLTIQCQVDSQVTMMFWYRQQPGQSLTLIATANQGSEATYESGFVIDKFPISRPNLTFSTLTVSNMSPEDSSIYLCSVPQGVGYGYTFGSGTRLTVV.

DNA for the CDR3: TGTGCCAGCAGCACAAGGGTACTAGAGGGGACCCAGTACTTC. Its translation is CASSTRVLEGTQYF. This chain links TRBV7-6 with TRBJ2-5; perhaps TRBD2 as D (5 bases). Germline CDR1 reads SGHVS; CDR2 reads FNYEAQ. This CDR3 comprises 14 residues. With 5 bases removed from V and 7 bases from J, the gap between germline ends came to 17 bases.